Presented here are 2 T cell receptor beta chains from one specimen sequenced in a study of regulatory T cells in long-lasting Graves disease. Building of the TCR beta libraries involved iRepertoire HTBI primers and Arm-PCR of CDR3 regions. TCRdb itself ran the multiplex PCR reads through MiXCR, one entry per CDR3 protein. The sample consists of roughly 520,000 distinct CDR3 sequences, more than 10% of them appearing once. As for time point: newly diagnosed GD, antithyroid drugs for less than 3 months. RNA isolated from PBMCs was used to make the TCR library. This same sample was also part of a study on T cells in Graves' hyperthyroidism and ophthalmopathy.

Sequences were derived from peripheral blood mononuclear cells (PBMCs), sampled at new diagnosis, from a patient treated with antithyroid drugs. All receptors derive from a woman aged 25-40 years with Graves disease.

This clonotype was seen ten or more times. The chain has TRBV10-3 and TRBJ2-7, with TRBD1 matching over 7 bases. Germline CDR1 reads ENHRY; CDR2 reads SYGVKD. Germline trimming cut 6 bases from V and 5 bases from J; bases unmatched to any gene: 4. The CDR3 covers 12 residues. The CDR3 sequence is CAIRETGDEQYF. The CDR3 nucleotides read TGTGCCATCAGAGAAACAGGGGACGAGCAGTACTTC.

In this sample, this clonotype turned up many times. This chain links TRBV28 with TRBJ2-2; D gene unclear. Trimming left V 5 bases short and J 4 bases short, with 17 bases between. The germline V gene has CDR1 MDHEN and CDR2 SYDVKM. The CDR3 spans 16 residues. This CDR3 is CASSPRTVRPTGELFF. The CDR3 nucleotides read TGTGCCAGCAGTCCCCGGACCGTAAGACCCACCGGGGAGCTGTTTTTT.